This T cell receptor beta chain was captured by sequencing in a study of technical replicates of blood from a handful of donors. The protocol was immunoSEQ multiplex PCR, while the TCRdb copy is restricted to in-frame clones and leaves out a portion. The sample includes tens of thousands of clones, 90% to 95% of them seen just once. Sequenced: T cells isolated from PBMCs. The clonotype comes from a human donor in good health.

The CDR3 DNA reads as TGCGCCAGCAGCCAACTACAGTACTACGAGCAGTACTTC. This translates into CASSQLQYYEQYF. V and J are TRBV4-1 and TRBJ2-7; D is unclear. Germline-derived CDR1 and CDR2 are MGHRA and YSYEKL. The CDR3 length is 13 residues. V lost 2 bases, J lost 3 bases, and 8 bases lay in between.